This T cell receptor beta chain derives from a study of response to subunit inactivated influenza vaccine. This CDR3 is built from 14 residues. With 3 bases removed from V and 2 bases from J, the gap between germline ends came to 11 bases. Germline-derived CDR1 and CDR2 are SGHVS and FQNEAQ. TCRdb used MiXCR to reprocess the RT-PCR reads, holding one entry per CDR3 protein. The sample holds around 570,000 distinct CDR3 sequences, approximately 7.6% seen once. The chain links TRBV7-8 to TRBJ2-7, with D perhaps being TRBD1 or TRBD2 (6 bases each). This clonotype originated in a man between 50 and 75 years old who received an inactivated influenza vaccine. Material: PBMCs from blood, obtained roughly 24 months after vaccination. In DNA, the CDR3 is TGTGCCAGCAGCTTTGGGGGGCCTCCCTACGAGCAGTACTTC. It specifies CASSFGGPPYEQYF.